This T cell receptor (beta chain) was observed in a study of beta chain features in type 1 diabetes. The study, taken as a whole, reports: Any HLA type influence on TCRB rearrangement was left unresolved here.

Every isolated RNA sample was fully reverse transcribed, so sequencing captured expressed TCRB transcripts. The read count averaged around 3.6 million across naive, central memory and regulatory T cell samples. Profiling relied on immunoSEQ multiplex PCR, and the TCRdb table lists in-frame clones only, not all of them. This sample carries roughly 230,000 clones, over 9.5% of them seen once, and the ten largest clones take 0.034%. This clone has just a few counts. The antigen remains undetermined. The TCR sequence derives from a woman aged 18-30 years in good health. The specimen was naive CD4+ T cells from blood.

This CDR3 is CASMGSGGRANTGELFF. CDR3 bases: TGTGCCAGCATGGGGTCAGGCGGGAGGGCGAACACCGGGGAGCTGTTTTTT. The chain combines TRBV5-4 with TRBJ2-2, with 9 bases lining up with TRBD2. J gave up 0 bases and V 6 bases, and 9 bases lay outside the gene matches. Per germline, CDR1 SGHNT and CDR2 YYREEE (reference sequence). The CDR3 runs 17 residues.